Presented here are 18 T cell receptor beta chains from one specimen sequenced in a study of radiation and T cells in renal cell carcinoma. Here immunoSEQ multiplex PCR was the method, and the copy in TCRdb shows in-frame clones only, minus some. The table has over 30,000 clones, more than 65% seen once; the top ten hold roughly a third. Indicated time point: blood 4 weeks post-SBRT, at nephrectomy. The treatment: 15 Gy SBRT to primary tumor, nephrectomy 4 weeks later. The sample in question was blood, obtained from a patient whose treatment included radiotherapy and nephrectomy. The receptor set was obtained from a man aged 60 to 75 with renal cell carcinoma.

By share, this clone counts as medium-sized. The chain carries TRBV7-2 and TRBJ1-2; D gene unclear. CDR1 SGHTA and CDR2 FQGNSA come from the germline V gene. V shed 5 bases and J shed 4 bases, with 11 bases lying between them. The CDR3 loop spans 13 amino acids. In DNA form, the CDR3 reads TGTGCCAGCAGCCTCCTGGGCCCCTATGGCTACACCTTC. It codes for CASSLLGPYGYTF. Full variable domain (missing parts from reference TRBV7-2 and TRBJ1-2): GAGVSQSPSNKVTEKGKDVELRCDPISGHTALYWYRQSLGQGLEFLIYFQGNSAPDKSGLPSDRFSAERTGGSVSTLTIQRTQQEDSAVYLCASSLLGPYGYTFGSGTRLTVV.

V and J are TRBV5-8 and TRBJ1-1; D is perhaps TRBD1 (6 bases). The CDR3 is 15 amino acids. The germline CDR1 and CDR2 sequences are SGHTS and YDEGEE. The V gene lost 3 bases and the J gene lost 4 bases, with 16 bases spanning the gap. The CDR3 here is CASSSGVSAFTEAFF. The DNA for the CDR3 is TGTGCCAGCAGCTCAGGGGTCTCAGCTTTCACTGAAGCTTTCTTT.

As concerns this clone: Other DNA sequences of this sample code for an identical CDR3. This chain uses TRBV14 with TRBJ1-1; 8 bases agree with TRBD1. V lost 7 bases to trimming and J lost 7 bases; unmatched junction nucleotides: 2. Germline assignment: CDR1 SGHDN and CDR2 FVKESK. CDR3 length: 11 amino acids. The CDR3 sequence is CASKTGDEAFF. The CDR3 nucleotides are TGTGCCAGCAAGACAGGGGATGAAGCTTTCTTT.

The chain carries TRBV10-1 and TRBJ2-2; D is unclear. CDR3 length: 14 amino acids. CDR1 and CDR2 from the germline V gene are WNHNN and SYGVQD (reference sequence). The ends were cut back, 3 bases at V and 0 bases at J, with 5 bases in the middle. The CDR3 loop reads CASSESPNTGELFF. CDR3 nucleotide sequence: TGCGCCAGCAGTGAATCGCCGAACACCGGGGAGCTGTTTTTT.

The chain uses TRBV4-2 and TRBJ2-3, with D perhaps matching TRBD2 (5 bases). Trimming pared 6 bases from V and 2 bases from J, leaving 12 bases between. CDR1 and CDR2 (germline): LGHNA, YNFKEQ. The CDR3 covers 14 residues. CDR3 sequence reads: CASSRGLYTDTQYF. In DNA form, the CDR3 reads TGTGCCAGCAGTCGGGGATTGTACACAGATACGCAGTATTTT.

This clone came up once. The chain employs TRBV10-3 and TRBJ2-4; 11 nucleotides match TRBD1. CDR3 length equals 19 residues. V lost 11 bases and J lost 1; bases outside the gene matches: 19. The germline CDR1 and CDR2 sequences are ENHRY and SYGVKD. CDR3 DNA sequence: TGTGCCGTGCCCTCTCCCGGCGGACAGGGGGCTTTGGCCAAAAACATTCAGTACTTC. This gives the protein CAVPSPGGQGALAKNIQYF.

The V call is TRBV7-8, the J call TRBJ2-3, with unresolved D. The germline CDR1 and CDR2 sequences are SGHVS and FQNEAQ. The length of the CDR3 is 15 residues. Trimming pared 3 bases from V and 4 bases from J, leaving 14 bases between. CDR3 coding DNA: TGTGCCAGCAGCTTCCTTCGCGGAGTCTCAGATACGCAGTATTTT. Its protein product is CASSFLRGVSDTQYF.

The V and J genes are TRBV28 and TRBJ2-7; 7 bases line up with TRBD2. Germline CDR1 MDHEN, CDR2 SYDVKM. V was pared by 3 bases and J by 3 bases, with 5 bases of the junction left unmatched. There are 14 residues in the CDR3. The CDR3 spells CASSFLGGDYEQYF. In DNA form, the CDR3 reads TGTGCCAGCAGTTTTTTGGGAGGGGACTACGAGCAGTACTTC.

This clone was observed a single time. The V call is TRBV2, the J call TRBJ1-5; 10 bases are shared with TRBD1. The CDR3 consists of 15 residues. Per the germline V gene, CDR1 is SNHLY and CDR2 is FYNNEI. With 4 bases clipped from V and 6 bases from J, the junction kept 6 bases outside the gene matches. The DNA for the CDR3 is TGTGCCAGCAGTGCGGGACAGGGGATCGGTCAGCCCCAGCATTTT. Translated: CASSAGQGIGQPQHF.

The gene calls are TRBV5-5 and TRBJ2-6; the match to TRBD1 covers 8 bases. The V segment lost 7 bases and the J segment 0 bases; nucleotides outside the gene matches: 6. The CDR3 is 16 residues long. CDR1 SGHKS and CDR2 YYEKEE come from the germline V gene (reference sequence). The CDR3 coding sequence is TGTGCCAGCGGCCGGGACAGGAGCTCTGGGGCCAACGTCCTGACTTTC. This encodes CASGRDRSSGANVLTF.

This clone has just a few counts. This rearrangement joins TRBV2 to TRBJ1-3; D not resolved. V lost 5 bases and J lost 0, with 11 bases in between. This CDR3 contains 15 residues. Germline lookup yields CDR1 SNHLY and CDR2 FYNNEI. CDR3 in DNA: TGTGCCAGCAGTTTGGTAGGGAACTCTGGAAACACCATATATTTT. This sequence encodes CASSLVGNSGNTIYF. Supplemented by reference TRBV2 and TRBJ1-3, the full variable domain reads EPEVTQTPSHQVTQMGQEVILRCVPISNHLYFYWYRQILGQKVEFLVSFYNNEISEKSEIFDDQFSVERPDGSNFTLKIRSTKLEDSAMYFCASSLVGNSGNTIYFGEGSWLTVV.

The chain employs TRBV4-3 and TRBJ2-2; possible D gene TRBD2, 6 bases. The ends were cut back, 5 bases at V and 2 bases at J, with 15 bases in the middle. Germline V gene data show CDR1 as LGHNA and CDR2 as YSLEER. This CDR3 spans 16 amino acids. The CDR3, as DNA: TGCGCCAGCAGCGGGGGGTCGGCTTCAAACACCGGGGAGCTGTTTTTT. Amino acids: CASSGGSASNTGELFF.

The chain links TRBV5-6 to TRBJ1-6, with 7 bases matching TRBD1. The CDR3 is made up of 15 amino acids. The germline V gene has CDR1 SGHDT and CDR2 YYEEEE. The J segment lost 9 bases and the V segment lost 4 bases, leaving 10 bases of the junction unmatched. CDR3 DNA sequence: TGTGCCAGCAGCCTGAGGGCAGGGGGAGGTTCACCCCTCCACTTT. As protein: CASSLRAGGGSPLHF.

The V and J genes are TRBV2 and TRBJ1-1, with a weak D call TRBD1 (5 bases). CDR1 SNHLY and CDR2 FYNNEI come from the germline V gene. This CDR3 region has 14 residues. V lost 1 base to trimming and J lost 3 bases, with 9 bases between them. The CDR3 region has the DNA TGTGCCAGCAGTGAAGGCGGGGCCCACACTGAAGCTTTCTTT. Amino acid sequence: CASSEGGAHTEAFF.

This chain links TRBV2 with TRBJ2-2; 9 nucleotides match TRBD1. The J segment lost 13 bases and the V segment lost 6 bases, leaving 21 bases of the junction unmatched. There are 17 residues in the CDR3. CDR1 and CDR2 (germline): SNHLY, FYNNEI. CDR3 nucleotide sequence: TGTGCCAGCAGGGGCCATCCTTGGACAGGGGAAGCGTCTGGGCTGTTTTTT. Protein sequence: CASRGHPWTGEASGLFF.

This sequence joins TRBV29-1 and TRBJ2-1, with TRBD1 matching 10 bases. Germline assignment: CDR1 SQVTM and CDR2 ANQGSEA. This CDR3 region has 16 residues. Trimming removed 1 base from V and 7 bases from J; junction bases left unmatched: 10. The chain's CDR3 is CSVEGPRDRGRNEQFF. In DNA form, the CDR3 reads TGCAGCGTTGAAGGGCCCCGGGACAGGGGAAGAAATGAGCAGTTCTTC.

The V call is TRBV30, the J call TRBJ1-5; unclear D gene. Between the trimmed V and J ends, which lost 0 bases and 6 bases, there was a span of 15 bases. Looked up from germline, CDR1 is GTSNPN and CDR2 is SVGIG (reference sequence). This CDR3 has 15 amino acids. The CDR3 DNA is TGTGCCTGGAGTGTAAAGGCACTTATCACTCAGCCCCAGCATTTT. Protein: CAWSVKALITQPQHF.

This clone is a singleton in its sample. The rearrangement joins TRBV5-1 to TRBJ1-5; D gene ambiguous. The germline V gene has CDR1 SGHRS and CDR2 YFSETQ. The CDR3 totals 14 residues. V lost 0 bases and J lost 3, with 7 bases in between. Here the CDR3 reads CASSLEGNNQPQHF. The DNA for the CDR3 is TGCGCCAGCAGCTTGGAGGGTAACAATCAGCCCCAGCATTTT.